This paragraph covers one T cell receptor (beta chain) sequence. The protocol was immunoSEQ multiplex PCR, while the TCRdb copy is restricted to in-frame clones and leaves out a portion. The table records around 50,000 clones, 85% to 95% of them present only once. This record belongs to a study of T cell changes during pregnancy in multiple sclerosis. Trimming took 5 bases from V and 4 from J, leaving 6 bases between them. Germline lookup yields CDR1 KGHSH and CDR2 LQKENI. This CDR3 contains 12 residues. V usage is TRBV18 and J usage is TRBJ1-5; D gene ambiguous. This sequence was found in a female donor with multiple sclerosis, enrolled in a pregnancy study. Sequencing was performed on CD4+ T cells from peripheral blood mononuclear cells, taken in the first trimester of pregnancy. The CDR3 sequence is CASSDRNQPQHF. CDR3 coding DNA: TGTGCCAGCTCAGATCGGAATCAGCCCCAGCATTTT.